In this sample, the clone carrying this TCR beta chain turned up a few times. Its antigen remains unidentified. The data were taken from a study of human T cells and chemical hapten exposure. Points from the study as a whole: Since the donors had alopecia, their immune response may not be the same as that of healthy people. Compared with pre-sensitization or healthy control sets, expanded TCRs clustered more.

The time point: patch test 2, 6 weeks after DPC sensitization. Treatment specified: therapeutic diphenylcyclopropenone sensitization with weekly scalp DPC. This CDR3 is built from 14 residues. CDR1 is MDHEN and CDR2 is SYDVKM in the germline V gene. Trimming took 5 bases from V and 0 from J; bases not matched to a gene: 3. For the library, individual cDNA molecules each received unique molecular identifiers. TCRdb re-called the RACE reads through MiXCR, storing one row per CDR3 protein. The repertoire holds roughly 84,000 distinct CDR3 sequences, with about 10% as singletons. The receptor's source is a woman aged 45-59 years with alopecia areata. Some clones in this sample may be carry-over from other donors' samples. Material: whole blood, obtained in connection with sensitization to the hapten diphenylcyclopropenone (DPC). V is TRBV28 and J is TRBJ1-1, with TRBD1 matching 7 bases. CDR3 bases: TGTGCCAGCAGTCCGGGACAGATGAACACTGAAGCTTTCTTT. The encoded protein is CASSPGQMNTEAFF.